Included here is one T cell receptor beta chain sequence, with context. Antigen: not known. Profiled with immunoSEQ multiplex PCR; TCRdb holds only in-frame clones, not every one. This table holds more than 95,000 clones, roughly nine tenths found once. Germline assignment: CDR1 SGHVS and CDR2 FQNEAQ. The CDR3 extends over 16 amino acids. J lost 3 bases, V lost 0 bases, and 5 bases had no gene match. All patients were mismatch repair deficient, assessed by either PCR or immunohistochemistry. TCRs were sequenced from a few patients responding to pembrolizumab. This sample was included in a study of PD-1 blockade in mismatch repair-deficient tumors. Study-wide findings and caveats: Rapid post-treatment expansion, then contraction, generally preceding radiologic response, marked tumor-resident clones.

Here the sequenced sample was peripheral blood, taken 44 weeks after starting pembrolizumab. V usage is TRBV7-8 and J usage is TRBJ2-1; TRBD2 matches at 7 bases. This receptor was obtained from an adult with mismatch repair-deficient cancer. In DNA, the CDR3 is TGTGCCAGCAGCTTAGCCCCGGGAGGCCACTACAATGAGCAGTTCTTC. Translation gives CASSLAPGGHYNEQFF. Based on the CDR3 plus reference TRBV7-8 and TRBJ2-1, the full variable domain is GAGVSQSPRYKVAKRGQDVALRCDPISGHVSLFWYQQALGQGPEFLTYFQNEAQLDKSGLPSDRFFAERPEGSVSTLKIQRTQQEDSAVYLCASSLAPGGHYNEQFFGPGTRLTVL.